The sequence of this T cell receptor (beta chain) was determined in a study of T cell repertoires in cytomegalovirus infection. Study-level background: It can be stated that public TCR beta signatures indicated CMV infection as well as a matching HLA type.

This clonotype was counted ten times or more. This CDR3 has 14 residues. V shed 3 bases and J shed 2 bases, with 12 bases lying between them. CDR1 SGHDT and CDR2 YYEEEE come from the germline V gene. Each CDR3 protein is one row after TCRdb ran MiXCR on the reads. The data show under 350,000 distinct CDR3 sequences, about a tenth seen once. The rearrangement joins TRBV5-6 to TRBJ2-7; D remains unclear. This receptor was obtained from a human donor in good health (CMV status not recorded). Some clones in this sample may be carry-over from other donors' samples. The sequencing input was PBMCs. This CDR3 is CASSSLRPAYEQYV. The CDR3 DNA sequence: TGTGCCAGCAGCTCGCTGAGGCCGGCCTACGAGCAGTACGTC.